Below, 21 T cell receptor beta chains from the same sample are listed, as sequenced in a study of radiation and T cells in renal cell carcinoma. The data were produced by immunoSEQ multiplex PCR, yet TCRdb's version contains in-frame clones alone and is incomplete. The sample lists about 47,000 clones; approximately 80% were seen once. The sample's time point: blood 2 weeks post-SBRT. Described treatment: 15 Gy SBRT to primary tumor, nephrectomy 4 weeks later. Specimen: blood, collected from a patient whose treatment included radiotherapy and nephrectomy. These receptors were obtained from a woman in her seventies with renal cell carcinoma.

This clone appeared once. The rearrangement joins TRBV19 to TRBJ2-3, with 9 bases fitting TRBD1. Unmatched junction bases numbered 8, after V lost 2 bases and J lost 2 bases. Germline assignment: CDR1 LNHDA and CDR2 SQIVND (reference sequence). This CDR3 has 17 amino acids. CDR3 nucleotide sequence: TGTGCCAGTAGTATACCTACCGGGACAGGGAACACAGATACGCAGTATTTT. Its protein product is CASSIPTGTGNTDTQYF. The complete variable domain, with remaining parts taken from reference TRBV19 and TRBJ2-3, reads DGGITQSPKYLFRKEGQNVTLSCEQNLNHDAMYWYRQDPGQGLRLIYYSQIVNDFQKGDIAEGYSVSREKKESFPLTVTSAQKNPTAFYLCASSIPTGTGNTDTQYFGPGTRLTVL.

The CDR3 nucleotides are TGTGCCAGCAGCGTGTCTGAGTTTGATACGCAGTATTTT. Translating it yields CASSVSEFDTQYF. V gene TRBV9 combines with J gene TRBJ2-3; no reliable D call. This CDR3 has 13 residues. Germline V lookup: CDR1 SGDLS, CDR2 YYNGEE. V was clipped by 2 bases and J by 6 bases, with 10 bases between them.

The chain recombines TRBV11-3 with TRBJ2-5; D is unresolved. This CDR3 has 11 amino acids. Germline values: CDR1 SGHNT, CDR2 YENEEA. Trimming removed 5 bases at V and 4 bases at J, with 5 bases between. As DNA, the CDR3 is TGTGCCAGCAGCCGTGGAGAGACCCAGTACTTC. Protein: CASSRGETQYF.

J is TRBJ1-2 and V is TRBV6-5, with 8 positions matching TRBD1. The length of the CDR3 is 15 residues. In germline, CDR1 is MNHEY, CDR2 SVGAGI. The V gene end was trimmed by 5 bases and the J gene end by 2 bases; junction bases not matched to a gene: 7. The CDR3, as DNA: TGTGCCAGCAGTCGGACAGGGATACTGAACTATGGCTACACCTTC. Encoded protein: CASSRTGILNYGYTF.

This clone was picked up a small number of times. The chain links TRBV19 to TRBJ2-2, with D hard to call. V dropped 5 bases and J dropped 5 bases, with 15 bases sitting between them. This CDR3 spans 15 amino acids. CDR1 is LNHDA and CDR2 is SQIVND in the germline V gene (reference sequence). Here the CDR3 reads CASSLGHFGTGELFF. CDR3 in DNA: TGTGCCAGTAGTCTGGGCCACTTCGGAACCGGGGAGCTGTTTTTT. The complete variable domain, with remaining parts taken from reference TRBV19 and TRBJ2-2, reads DGGITQSPKYLFRKEGQNVTLSCEQNLNHDAMYWYRQDPGQGLRLIYYSQIVNDFQKGDIAEGYSVSREKKESFPLTVTSAQKNPTAFYLCASSLGHFGTGELFFGEGSRLTVL.

The V gene is TRBV10-2, the J gene TRBJ2-1; tentative D call: TRBD2 (5 bases). The CDR3 covers 15 residues. V was shortened by 3 bases and J by 1 base, with 10 bases between the two germline ends. Germline V gene lookup returns CDR1 WSHSY and CDR2 SAAADI. As DNA, the CDR3 is TGCGCCAGCAGTGACTCGGGGTGGTCCTACAATGAGCAGTTCTTC. Protein: CASSDSGWSYNEQFF.

The rearrangement links TRBV19 to TRBJ1-2, with 10 bases matching TRBD1. The CDR3 is 14 amino acids. Trimming cost V 6 bases and J 7 bases; bases outside gene matches: 8. Germline V lookup: CDR1 LNHDA, CDR2 SQIVND (reference sequence). For the CDR3, the DNA is TGTGCCAGTAGGGGGACAGGGGAGTTCTCTGGCTACACCTTC. This gives the protein CASRGTGEFSGYTF. Full variable domain (outside the CDR3, taken from reference TRBV19 and TRBJ1-2): DGGITQSPKYLFRKEGQNVTLSCEQNLNHDAMYWYRQDPGQGLRLIYYSQIVNDFQKGDIAEGYSVSREKKESFPLTVTSAQKNPTAFYLCASRGTGEFSGYTFGSGTRLTVV.

V is TRBV4-1 and J is TRBJ1-2; a weak D match, TRBD1 (5 bases). Trimming stripped 6 bases from V and 4 bases from J, with 12 bases between. Germline-derived CDR1 and CDR2 are MGHRA and YSYEKL. This CDR3 comprises 13 residues. The CDR3 sequence: CASSTRGGYGYTF. The CDR3 DNA reads as TGCGCCAGCAGTACTAGGGGAGGCTATGGCTACACCTTC.

The rearrangement links TRBV7-9 to TRBJ2-7; possibly TRBD1 for D (6 bases). CDR1 is SEHNR, CDR2 FQNEAQ, per germline (reference sequence). The CDR3 runs 14 residues. With 5 bases removed from V and 2 bases from J, the gap between germline ends came to 13 bases. The CDR3 spells CASSRQEDTYEQYF. The DNA for the CDR3 is TGTGCCAGCAGCCGACAGGAAGATACCTACGAGCAGTACTTC.

The rearrangement joins TRBV29-1 to TRBJ2-3; tentative D call: TRBD1 (6 bases). CDR1 is SQVTM and CDR2 is ANQGSEA in the germline V gene. The CDR3 spans 13 residues. V lost 6 bases, J lost 1 base, and 11 bases lay in between. The CDR3 DNA sequence: TGCAGCGTGGGGACACGACGCACAGATACGCAGTATTTT. Translated: CSVGTRRTDTQYF.

V gene TRBV7-2 combines with J gene TRBJ2-3, with 11 positions matching TRBD2. CDR1 is SGHTA and CDR2 is FQGNSA in the germline V gene. The CDR3 has 15 residues. V was clipped by 5 bases and J by 6 bases; unmatched bases: 7. The CDR3 region is CASSAGLAEGDTQYF. The CDR3 DNA sequence: TGTGCCAGCAGCGCGGGACTAGCGGAGGGGGATACGCAGTATTTT.

The genes are TRBV6-5 and TRBJ1-6; the D gene is possibly TRBD1 (5 bases). Germline V CDR1 and CDR2: MNHEY, SVGAGI. The V end was cut by 8 bases, the J end by 6 bases, with 17 bases between. The CDR3 sequence is 15 residues long. The CDR3 DNA is TGTGCCAGCGGGCTTTCGGGGCTCGGTAATTCACCCCTCCACTTT. Its protein is CASGLSGLGNSPLHF.

On this clone itself: Germline is not matched at one junction end, which may reflect a read error. The chain has TRBV19 and TRBJ1-1; TRBD1 matches 10 bases. This CDR3 is 11 amino acids long. Germline V lookup: CDR1 LNHDA, CDR2 SQIVND (reference sequence). Here the CDR3 reads CASSRGTGALF. DNA for the CDR3: TGTGCCAGTAGTAGAGGGACAGGGGCGCTCTTT.

The chain employs TRBV14 and TRBJ2-7, with 9 bases lining up with TRBD1. V trimming: 4 bases; J trimming: 3 bases; junction bases outside the gene matches: 7. CDR1 and CDR2 (germline): SGHDN, FVKESK. The CDR3 has 15 residues. In nucleotides, the CDR3 is TGTGCCAGCAGCCGGACAGGGGTAAGGGACTACGAGCAGTACTTC. Translation: CASSRTGVRDYEQYF. Combining the CDR3 with reference TRBV14 and TRBJ2-7 gives the whole variable domain EAGVTQFPSHSVIEKGQTVTLRCDPISGHDNLYWYRRVMGKEIKFLLHFVKESKQDESGMPNNRFLAERTGGTYSTLKVQPAELEDSGVYFCASSRTGVRDYEQYFGPGTRLTVT.

V is TRBV27 and J is TRBJ1-2; 7 positions match TRBD1. The trim removed 10 bases at V and 4 bases at J, leaving 3 bases unmatched. Germline V CDR1 and CDR2: MNHEY, SMNVEV (reference sequence). The length of the CDR3 is 11 residues. Here the CDR3 reads CAKRQGYGYTF. The CDR3 coding sequence is TGTGCCAAGCGACAGGGCTATGGCTACACCTTC.

V and J are TRBV7-2 and TRBJ2-5; 11 bases agree with TRBD2. The CDR3 spans 16 residues. The ends lost 1 base at V and 1 base at J; junction bases unmatched: 2. CDR1 and CDR2 (germline): SGHTA, FQGNSA. The CDR3 is CASSLVGTSGQETQYF. CDR3 bases: TGTGCCAGCAGCTTAGTCGGGACTAGCGGCCAAGAGACCCAGTACTTC.

The chain employs TRBV10-1 and TRBJ1-2; D is unclear. The CDR3 sequence is 13 residues long. CDR1 is WNHNN, CDR2 SYGVQD, per germline (reference sequence). Trimming cost V 8 bases and J 0 bases, with 10 bases left between them. CDR3 amino acids: CASSPDPNYGYTF. CDR3 nucleotides: TGCGCCAGCTCCCCGGACCCTAACTATGGCTACACCTTC.

The sample holds one count of this clone. This chain uses TRBV5-8 with TRBJ2-4; D gene unclear. The CDR3 runs to 14 residues. V was pared by 2 bases and J by 0 bases, with 6 bases between. Per the germline V gene, CDR1 is SGHTS and CDR2 is YDEGEE. The CDR3, as DNA: TGTGCCAGCAGCTTTTCGCTAGCCAAAAACATTCAGTACTTC. As protein: CASSFSLAKNIQYF. Based on the CDR3 plus reference TRBV5-8 and TRBJ2-4, the full variable domain is EAGVTQSPTHLIKTRGQQATLRCSPISGHTSVYWYQQALGLGLQFLLWYDEGEERNRGNFPPRFSGRQFPNYSSELNVNALELEDSALYLCASSFSLAKNIQYFGAGTRLSVL.

The V and J genes are TRBV6-5 and TRBJ2-7; 10 nucleotides align to TRBD1. Germline CDR1 is MNHEY and CDR2 is SVGAGI. The CDR3 is 14 amino acids. V shed 2 bases and J 4 bases; nucleotides not matched to a gene: 2. CDR3 coding DNA: TGTGCCAGCAGTTACCGGGACAGGGGTTACGAGCAGTACTTC. Protein product: CASSYRDRGYEQYF.

V usage is TRBV7-9 and J usage is TRBJ2-1; a possible D gene is TRBD2 (6 bases). Trimming shortened V by 2 bases and J by 9 bases, and 17 bases separated the two germline ends. The CDR3 has 15 residues. Germline V gene lookup returns CDR1 SEHNR and CDR2 FQNEAQ (reference sequence). The CDR3 nucleotides are TGTGCCAGCAGCTTAACCCGCCAGGAGGGTGGTGAGCAGTTCTTC. This encodes CASSLTRQEGGEQFF.

The V gene is TRBV28, the J gene TRBJ2-7, with a weak D call TRBD2 (5 bases). CDR1 is MDHEN, CDR2 SYDVKM, per germline. The V gene lost 1 base and the J gene lost 3 bases, with 13 bases spanning the gap. This CDR3 is built from 15 residues. CDR3 sequence reads: CASSLLSSGYYEQYF. The CDR3 bases are TGTGCCAGCAGTTTATTGTCCAGCGGCTACTACGAGCAGTACTTC.